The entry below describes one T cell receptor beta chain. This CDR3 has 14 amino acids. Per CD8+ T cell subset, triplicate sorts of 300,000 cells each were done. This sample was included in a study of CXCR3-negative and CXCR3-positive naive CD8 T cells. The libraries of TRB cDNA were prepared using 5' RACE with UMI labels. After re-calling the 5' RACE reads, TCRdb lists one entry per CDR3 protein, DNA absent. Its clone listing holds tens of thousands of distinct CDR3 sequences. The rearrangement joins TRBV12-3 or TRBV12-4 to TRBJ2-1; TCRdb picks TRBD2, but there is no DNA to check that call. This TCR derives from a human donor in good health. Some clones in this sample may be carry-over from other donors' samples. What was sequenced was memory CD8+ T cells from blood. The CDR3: CASKLVDTYNEQFF.